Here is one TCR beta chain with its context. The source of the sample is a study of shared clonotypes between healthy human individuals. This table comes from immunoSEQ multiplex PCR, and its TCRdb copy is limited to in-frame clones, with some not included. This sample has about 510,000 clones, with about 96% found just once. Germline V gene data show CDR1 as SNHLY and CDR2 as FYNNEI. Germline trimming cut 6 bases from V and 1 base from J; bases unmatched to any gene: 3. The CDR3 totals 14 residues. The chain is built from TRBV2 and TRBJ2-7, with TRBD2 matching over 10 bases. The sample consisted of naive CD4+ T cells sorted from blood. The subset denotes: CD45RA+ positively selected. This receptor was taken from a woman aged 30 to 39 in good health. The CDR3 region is CASRGTSVSYEQYF. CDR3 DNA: TGTGCCAGCAGAGGGACTAGCGTATCCTACGAGCAGTACTTC. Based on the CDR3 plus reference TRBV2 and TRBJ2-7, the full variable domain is EPEVTQTPSHQVTQMGQEVILRCVPISNHLYFYWYRQILGQKVEFLVSFYNNEISEKSEIFDDQFSVERPDGSNFTLKIRSTKLEDSAMYFCASRGTSVSYEQYFGPGTRLTVT.